Listed below are T cell receptor beta chains from one sample, sequenced in a study of cytomegalovirus exposure and HLA in healthy donors. Assay used: immunoSEQ multiplex PCR; TCRdb lists only in-frame clones, some missing. The sample holds around 150,000 clones; approximately 88% are singletons and the top ten take more than 0.5%. Specimen: PBMCs. Every receptor here comes from a middle-aged woman in good health and CMV-seronegative. Each CDR3 is given without its conserved first and last residue. The order of the fields is J gene, V gene, CDR3 protein.

>TRBJ2-2|TRBV7-8
AVGEAGELF
>TRBJ2-5|TRBV11-2
ASSSHFGEGRETQY
>TRBJ2-2|TRBV7-6
ASSLALAGGRGTGELF
>TRBJ2-1|TRBV11-3
ASSSVKTSGRYEQF
>TRBJ2-5|TRBV5-4
ASSLAHRLARETQY
>TRBJ2-3|TRBV30
AWSPHRDAQY
>TRBJ1-2|TRBV7-2
ASSLSAVLANYGYT
>TRBJ2-2|TRBV4-2
ASSTPGLAGGAGELF
>TRBJ2-3|TRBV15
ATSTGGREFPDTQY
>TRBJ1-2|TRBV28
ASSSPAPRGGGYT
>TRBJ2-5|TRBV30
AWSTGTEETQY
>TRBJ1-2|TRBV28
ASSQTGGWGYT
>TRBJ2-2|TRBV28
ASLQGGELF
>TRBJ2-7|TRBV7-8
ASSPRAGLAVTYEQY
>TRBJ2-7|TRBV7-9
ASSLGAGGSSYEQY
>TRBJ2-2|TRBV7-9
ASSWTVNTGELF
>TRBJ2-1|TRBV29-1
SVEQGGEQF
>TRBJ2-5|TRBV5-1
ASSPTGKETQY
>TRBJ1-1|TRBV7-6
ASSLGQYTEAF
>TRBJ2-1|TRBV27
ASSLGAGGPNEQF
>TRBJ2-7|TRBV7-6
ASSLKTGVYEQY
>TRBJ2-1|TRBV7-6
ASSFTLGSYNEQF